The clone carrying this T cell receptor beta chain was counted a single time. Its antigen remains unidentified. The PCR ran on 60 Vbeta and 13 Jbeta primers. This table comes from immunoSEQ multiplex PCR, and its TCRdb copy is limited to in-frame clones, with some not included. The data contain approximately 150,000 clones, 76% of them seen just once; the ten biggest clones take up approximately 1.4%. After removal of 4 bases from V and 7 bases from J, the junction contained 7 bases not matched to a gene. Germline V gene lookup returns CDR1 MNHEY and CDR2 SMNVEV (reference sequence). CDR3 length: 15 residues. The entry originates in a study of cytomegalovirus exposure and HLA in healthy donors. Study results and caveats: More clonal expansion characterized HLA-associated TCR beta chains than equally common others in a later analysis. Cytomegalovirus-associated TCR beta chains were listed, numbering 150 to 200.

The TCR was taken from a man between 60 and 70 years old in good health and CMV-seronegative. V and J are TRBV27 and TRBJ2-1; TRBD1 matches 10 bases. The sample was PBMCs. CDR3 in DNA: TGTGCCAGCAGTTCAAGGACAGGGGGTGAAAATGAGCAGTTCTTC. Translation: CASSSRTGGENEQFF.